One and the same sample provided the 10 T cell receptor beta chains below, sequenced in a study of cytomegalovirus exposure and HLA in healthy donors. It was with 60 Vbeta and 13 Jbeta primers that the PCR ran. Measured with immunoSEQ multiplex PCR; TCRdb has only the in-frame clones, and not every one. Of 150,000 to 200,000 clones listed, about three quarters were seen once; the top ten hold more than 13%. Sequenced sample: PBMCs. The receptors come from a man in his forties or fifties in good health and CMV-seropositive.

The V and J genes are TRBV21-1 and TRBJ1-1; the table's TRBD1 call for D was not verified on the DNA. TRBV21-1 is a listed pseudogene. The CDR3 extends over 15 amino acids. For the CDR3, the DNA is TGTGCCAGTATCGCCGGGACAGGGGGGTGCACTGAAGCTTTCTTT. This codes for CASIAGTGGCTEAFF.

V is TRBV7-2 and J is TRBJ2-5, with TRBD2 matching 11 bases. CDR3 size: 18 residues. With V trimmed by 3 bases and J by 4 bases, 13 bases remained unmatched. Germline CDR1 and CDR2: SGHTA and FQGNSA. The DNA for the CDR3 is TGTGCCAGCAGCTTCCTGGGGGCTAGCGGGGGGCCTCCAGAGACCCAGTACTTC. Amino acid sequence: CASSFLGASGGPPETQYF.

The gene calls are TRBV5-1 and TRBJ2-2, with TRBD1 as a possible D gene (7 bases). V was pared by 7 bases and J by 3 bases, with 13 bases between. Germline V CDR1 and CDR2: SGHRS, YFSETQ. This CDR3 comprises 14 residues. As DNA, the CDR3 is TGCGCCAGCGGAGGGACAGAATACACCGGGGAGCTGTTTTTT. Encoded protein: CASGGTEYTGELFF.

This clone has more than one count but fewer than ten. The V and J genes are TRBV25-1 and TRBJ1-1; the D gene is possibly TRBD1 (5 bases). Germline CDR1 and CDR2: MGHDK and SYGVNS. The CDR3 length is 13 residues. Trimming removed 0 bases from V and 10 bases from J, with 12 bases in between. Here the CDR3 DNA reads TGTGCCAGCAGTGAATATGGGGGGAATGTAGCTTTCTTT. This encodes CASSEYGGNVAFF.

This clone has just a few counts. The V call is TRBV27, the J call TRBJ1-3, with TRBD1 as a possible D gene (5 bases). Looked up from germline, CDR1 is MNHEY and CDR2 is SMNVEV (reference sequence). The CDR3 is 15 residues long. Trimming shortened V by 6 bases and J by 7 bases, and 19 bases separated the two germline ends. The CDR3, as DNA: TGTGCCAGCAGCCCTGTCCCAGGGATGGGGAACACCATATATTTT. Protein product: CASSPVPGMGNTIYF.

The chain has TRBV7-3 and TRBJ1-6; 9 bases fit TRBD1. Germline V gene data show CDR1 as SGHTA and CDR2 as FQGTGA. The CDR3 loop spans 15 amino acids. The V segment lost 5 bases and the J segment 7 bases; nucleotides outside the gene matches: 6. The CDR3 sequence: CASSPGQGSNSPLHF. The DNA for the CDR3 is TGTGCCAGCAGCCCGGGACAGGGTTCGAATTCACCCCTCCACTTT.

The chain joins TRBV7-2 to TRBJ1-2; the D is unclear. CDR3 size: 16 residues. In germline, CDR1 is SGHTA, CDR2 FQGNSA. V was shortened by 0 bases and J by 4 bases, with 15 bases between the two germline ends. The CDR3 coding sequence is TGTGCCAGCAGCTTAGCTCCTACCCGAGAGGGCTATGGCTACACCTTC. Its protein product is CASSLAPTREGYGYTF.

The chain links TRBV29-1 to TRBJ1-4, with 8 positions matching TRBD1. The germline gives CDR1 SQVTM, CDR2 ANQGSEA. With 7 bases clipped from V and 7 bases from J, the junction kept 8 bases outside the gene matches. The CDR3 loop spans 13 amino acids. The CDR3 here is CSAQGGVREKLFF. In DNA form, the CDR3 reads TGCAGCGCACAGGGGGGAGTTCGTGAAAAACTGTTTTTT.

J is TRBJ2-3 and V is TRBV4-1, with 9 bases that match TRBD2. V gave up 4 bases and J gave up 8 bases; unmatched junction bases: 13. This CDR3 has 16 residues. Germline V gives CDR1 MGHRA, CDR2 YSYEKL. CDR3 protein: CASSLASAGGPVTQYF. CDR3 DNA sequence: TGCGCCAGCAGCCTCGCGTCCGCGGGGGGGCCCGTTACGCAGTATTTT.

V usage is TRBV7-8 and J usage is TRBJ2-7, with D tentatively TRBD2 (7 bases). Trimming removed 5 bases at V and 6 bases at J, with 14 bases between. Germline V lookup: CDR1 SGHVS, CDR2 FQNEAQ. The CDR3 length is 13 residues. The CDR3 spells CASSRGEGVEQYF. CDR3 sequence (DNA): TGTGCCAGCAGCCGAGGGGAGGGGGTCGAGCAGTACTTC.